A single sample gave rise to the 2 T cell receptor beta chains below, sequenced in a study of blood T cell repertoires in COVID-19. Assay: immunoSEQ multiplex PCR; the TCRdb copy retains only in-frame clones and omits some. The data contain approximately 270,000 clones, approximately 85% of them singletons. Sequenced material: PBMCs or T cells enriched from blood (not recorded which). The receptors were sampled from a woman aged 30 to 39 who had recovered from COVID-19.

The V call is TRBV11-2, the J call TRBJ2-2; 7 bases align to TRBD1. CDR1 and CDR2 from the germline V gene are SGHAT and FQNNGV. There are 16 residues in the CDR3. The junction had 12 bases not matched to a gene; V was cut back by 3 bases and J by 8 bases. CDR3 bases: TGTGCCAGCAGCTTCCGACAGGGTGGGGTTTTAGGGGAGCTGTTTTTT. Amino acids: CASSFRQGGVLGELFF.

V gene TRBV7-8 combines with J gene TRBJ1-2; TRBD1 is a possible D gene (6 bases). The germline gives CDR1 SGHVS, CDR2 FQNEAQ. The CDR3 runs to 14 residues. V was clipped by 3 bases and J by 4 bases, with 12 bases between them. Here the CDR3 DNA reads TGTGCCAGCAGCTTCTCCAGGGGAGCCTATGGCTACACCTTC. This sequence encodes CASSFSRGAYGYTF.